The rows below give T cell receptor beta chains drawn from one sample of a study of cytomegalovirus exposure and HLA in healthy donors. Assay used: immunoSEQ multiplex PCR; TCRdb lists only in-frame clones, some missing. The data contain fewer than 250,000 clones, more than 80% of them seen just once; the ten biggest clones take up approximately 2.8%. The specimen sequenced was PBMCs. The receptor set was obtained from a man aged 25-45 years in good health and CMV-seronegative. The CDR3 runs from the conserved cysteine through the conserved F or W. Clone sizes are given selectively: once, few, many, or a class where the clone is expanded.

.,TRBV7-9,CASSLRLATSTDTQYF
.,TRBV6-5,CALGLAPGEQFF
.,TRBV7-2,CASSWDRGSRQPQHF
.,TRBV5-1,CASSPDRVAGYTF
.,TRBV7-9,CASSLEDGATEAFF
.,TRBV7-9,CASSRRDRADEQYF
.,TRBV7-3,CASSRGQYNSPLHF
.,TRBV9,CASSRTGTGYSEQYF
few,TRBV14,CASSQDLGQTKNIQYF
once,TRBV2,CASSQGQAHSYEQYF
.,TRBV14,CASSHFLAGPRNEQFF
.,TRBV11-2,CASSLQNNNYGYTF
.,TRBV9,CASSVDIRRMGYTF
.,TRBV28,CASSLQVPYEQYF
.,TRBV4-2,CASSQSYRGAPRFDVQAGTDTQYF
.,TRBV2,CASSLDRPKTEGYTF
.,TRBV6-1,CASSAGSGYYEQYF
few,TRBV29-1,CSVVQLLIQETQYF
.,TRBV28,CASSLGLAGAYEQYF
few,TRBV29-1,CSVRLGSGNTIYF
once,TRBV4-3,CASSQDFQRGDEQFF
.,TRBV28,CASSSQGIYGYTF
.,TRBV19,CASSQGQGGSGASVLTF
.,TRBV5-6,CASSWRQGAFNYGYTF
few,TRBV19,CASTGVGVNSPLHF
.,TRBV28,CASSFGGKAFF
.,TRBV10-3,CAISDDIGGEGGEFF
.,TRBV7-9,CASSQEQGRTEAFF
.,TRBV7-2,CASSSSGLAVTGELFF
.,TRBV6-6,CASTTGQGLGEKLFF
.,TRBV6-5,CASSLTSGGTGELFF
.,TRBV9,CASSAFGTGIQSDEKLFF
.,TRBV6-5,CASSYRQGGDEQYF
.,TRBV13,CASSFSQGAVVSQETQYF
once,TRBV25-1,CASSVGGTDTQYF
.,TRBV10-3,CAISAGYEQYF
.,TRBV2,CAGSRTGPSNEKLFF
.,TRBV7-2,CASSLARQETQYF
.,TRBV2,CASPGARTDTQYF
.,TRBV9,CASSETWDRAAYEQYF
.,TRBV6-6,CASSSQETQYF
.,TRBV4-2,CASSLAQGEQYF
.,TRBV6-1,CASKEAERGYTF